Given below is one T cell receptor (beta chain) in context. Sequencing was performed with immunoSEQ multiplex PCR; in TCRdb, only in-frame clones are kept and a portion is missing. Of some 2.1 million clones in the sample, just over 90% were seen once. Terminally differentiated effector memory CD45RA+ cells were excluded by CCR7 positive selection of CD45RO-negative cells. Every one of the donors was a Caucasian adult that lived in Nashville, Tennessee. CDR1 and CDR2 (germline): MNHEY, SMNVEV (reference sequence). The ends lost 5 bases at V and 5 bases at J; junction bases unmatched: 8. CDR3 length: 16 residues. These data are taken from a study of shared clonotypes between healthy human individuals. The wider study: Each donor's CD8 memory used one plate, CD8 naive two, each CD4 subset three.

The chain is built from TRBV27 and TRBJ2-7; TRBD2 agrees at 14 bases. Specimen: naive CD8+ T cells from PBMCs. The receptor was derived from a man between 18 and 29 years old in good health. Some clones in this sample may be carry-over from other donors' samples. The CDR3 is CASSGLAGGRGHEQYF. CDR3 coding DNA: TGTGCCAGCAGTGGACTAGCGGGAGGCCGGGGCCACGAGCAGTACTTC.